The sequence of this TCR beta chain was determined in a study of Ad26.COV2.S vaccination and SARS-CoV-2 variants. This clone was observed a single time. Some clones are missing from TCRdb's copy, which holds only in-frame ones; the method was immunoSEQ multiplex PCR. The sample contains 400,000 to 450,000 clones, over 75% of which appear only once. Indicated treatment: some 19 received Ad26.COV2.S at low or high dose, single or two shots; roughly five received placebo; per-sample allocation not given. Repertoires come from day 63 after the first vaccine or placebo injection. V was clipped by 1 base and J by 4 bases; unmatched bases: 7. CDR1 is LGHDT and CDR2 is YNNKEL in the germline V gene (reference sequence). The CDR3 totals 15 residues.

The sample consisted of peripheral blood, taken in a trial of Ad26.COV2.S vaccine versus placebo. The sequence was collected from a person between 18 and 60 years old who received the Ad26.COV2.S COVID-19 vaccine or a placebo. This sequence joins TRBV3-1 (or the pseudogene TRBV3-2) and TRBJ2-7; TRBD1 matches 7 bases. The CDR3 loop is CASSQVWDRGYEQYF. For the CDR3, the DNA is TGTGCCAGCAGCCAAGTTTGGGACAGAGGTTACGAGCAGTACTTC.